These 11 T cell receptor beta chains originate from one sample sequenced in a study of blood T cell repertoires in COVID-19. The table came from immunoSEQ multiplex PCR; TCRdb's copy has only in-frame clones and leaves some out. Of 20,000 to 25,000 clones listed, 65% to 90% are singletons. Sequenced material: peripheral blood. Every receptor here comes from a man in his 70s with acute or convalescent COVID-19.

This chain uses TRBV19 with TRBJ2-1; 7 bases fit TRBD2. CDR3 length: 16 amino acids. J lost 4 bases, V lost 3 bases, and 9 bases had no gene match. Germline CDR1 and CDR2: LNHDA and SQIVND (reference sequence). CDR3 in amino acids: CASSIHGRGIYNEQFF. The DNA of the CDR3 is TGTGCCAGTAGTATCCATGGGCGGGGGATTTACAATGAGCAGTTCTTC.

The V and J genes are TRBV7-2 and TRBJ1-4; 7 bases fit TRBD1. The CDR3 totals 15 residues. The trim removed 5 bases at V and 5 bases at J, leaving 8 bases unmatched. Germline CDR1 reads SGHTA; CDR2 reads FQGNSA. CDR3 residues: CASSPETGKNEKLFF. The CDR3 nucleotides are TGTGCCAGCAGCCCCGAGACAGGGAAAAATGAAAAACTGTTTTTT. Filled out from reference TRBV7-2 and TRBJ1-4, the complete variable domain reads GAGVSQSPSNKVTEKGKDVELRCDPISGHTALYWYRQSLGQGLEFLIYFQGNSAPDKSGLPSDRFSAERTGGSVSTLTIQRTQQEDSAVYLCASSPETGKNEKLFFGSGTQLSVL.

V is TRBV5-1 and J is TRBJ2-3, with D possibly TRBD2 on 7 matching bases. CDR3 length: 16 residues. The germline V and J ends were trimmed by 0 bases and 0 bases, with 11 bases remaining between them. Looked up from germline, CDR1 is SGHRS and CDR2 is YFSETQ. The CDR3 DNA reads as TGCGCCAGCAGCTTGGGTGGGGGGGCCAGCACAGATACGCAGTATTTT. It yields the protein CASSLGGGASTDTQYF.

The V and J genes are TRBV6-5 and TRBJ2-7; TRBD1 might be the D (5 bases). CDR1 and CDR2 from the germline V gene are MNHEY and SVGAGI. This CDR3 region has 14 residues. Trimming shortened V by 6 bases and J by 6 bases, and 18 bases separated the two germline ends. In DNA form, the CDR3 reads TGTGCCAGCAGCAGCAATCCCGGAAGGGGCGAGCAGTACTTC. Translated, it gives CASSSNPGRGEQYF.

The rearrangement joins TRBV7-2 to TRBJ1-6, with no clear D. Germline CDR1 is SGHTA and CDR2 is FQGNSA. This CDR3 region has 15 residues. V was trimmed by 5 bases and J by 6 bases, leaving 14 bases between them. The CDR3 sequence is CASSTITGGNSPLHF. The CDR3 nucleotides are TGTGCCAGCAGCACCATAACCGGAGGTAATTCACCCCTCCACTTT.

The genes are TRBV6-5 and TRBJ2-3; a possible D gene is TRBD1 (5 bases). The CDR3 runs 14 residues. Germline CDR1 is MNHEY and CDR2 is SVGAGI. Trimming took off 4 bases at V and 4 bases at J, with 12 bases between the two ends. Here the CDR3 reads CASSSSLRADTQYF. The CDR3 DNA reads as TGTGCCAGCAGTTCCTCACTCAGGGCAGATACGCAGTATTTT.

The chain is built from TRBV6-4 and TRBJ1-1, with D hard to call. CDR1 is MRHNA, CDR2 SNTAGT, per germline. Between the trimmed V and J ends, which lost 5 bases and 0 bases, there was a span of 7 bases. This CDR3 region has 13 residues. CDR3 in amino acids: CASSLNLNTEAFF. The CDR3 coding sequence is TGTGCCAGCAGTCTCAACTTGAACACTGAAGCTTTCTTT.

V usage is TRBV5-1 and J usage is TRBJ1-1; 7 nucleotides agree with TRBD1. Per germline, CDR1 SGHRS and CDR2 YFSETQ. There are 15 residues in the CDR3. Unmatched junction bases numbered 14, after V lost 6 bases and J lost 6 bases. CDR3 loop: CASTSSDRIGPEAFF. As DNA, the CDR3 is TGCGCCAGCACCTCATCGGACAGGATTGGTCCTGAAGCTTTCTTT.

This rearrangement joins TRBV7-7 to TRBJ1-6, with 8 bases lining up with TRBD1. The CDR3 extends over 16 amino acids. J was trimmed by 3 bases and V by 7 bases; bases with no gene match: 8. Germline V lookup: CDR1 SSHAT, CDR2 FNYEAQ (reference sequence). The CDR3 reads CASKGDRTFYNSPLHF. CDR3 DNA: TGTGCCAGCAAGGGGGACAGGACCTTCTATAATTCACCCCTCCACTTT. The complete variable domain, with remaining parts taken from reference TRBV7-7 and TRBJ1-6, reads GAGVSQSPRYKVTKRGQDVTLRCDPISSHATLYWYQQALGQGPEFLTYFNYEAQPDKSGLPSDRFSAERPEGSISTLTIQRTEQRDSAMYRCASKGDRTFYNSPLHFGNGTRLTVT.

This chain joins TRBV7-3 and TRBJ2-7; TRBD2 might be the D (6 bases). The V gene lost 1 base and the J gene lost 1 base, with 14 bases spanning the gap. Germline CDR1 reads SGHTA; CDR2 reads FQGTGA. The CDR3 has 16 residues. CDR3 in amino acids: CASSLSPSAFSYEQYF. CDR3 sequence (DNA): TGTGCCAGCAGCTTAAGCCCTAGCGCATTTTCCTACGAGCAGTACTTC.

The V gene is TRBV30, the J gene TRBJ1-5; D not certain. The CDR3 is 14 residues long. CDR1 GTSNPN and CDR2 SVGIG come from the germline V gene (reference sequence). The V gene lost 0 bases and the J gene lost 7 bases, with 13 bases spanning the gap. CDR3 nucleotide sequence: TGTGCCTGGAGTGTGGCTCCAGGCCAGCAGCCCCAGCATTTT. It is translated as CAWSVAPGQQPQHF.